This T cell receptor beta chain was sequenced for a study of OX40 agonist ivuxolimab in advanced cancers. Measured with immunoSEQ multiplex PCR; TCRdb has only the in-frame clones, and not every one. The table has tens of thousands of clones, around 86% seen once. Trimming stripped 8 bases from V and 2 bases from J, with 25 bases between. The germline CDR1 and CDR2 sequences are MDHEN and SYDVKM. CDR3 length equals 18 residues. The sequenced sample was CD4+ or CD8+ T cells sorted from blood, obtained in a trial of the OX40 agonist ivuxolimab. This receptor was taken from an adult with an advanced solid tumor such as melanoma, head and neck, liver or kidney cancer. This chain connects TRBV28 to TRBJ2-1; D call uncertain. Here the CDR3 reads CASPPSSRSAYTYNEQFF. Written as DNA, the CDR3 is TGTGCCAGCCCGCCCAGCAGCAGGTCAGCCTATACCTACAATGAGCAGTTCTTC. Complete variable domain (other parts from reference TRBV28 and TRBJ2-1): DVKVTQSSRYLVKRTGEKVFLECVQDMDHENMFWYRQDPGLGLRLIYFSYDVKMKEKGDIPEGYSVSREKKERFSLILESASTNQTSMYLCASPPSSRSAYTYNEQFFGPGTRLTVL.